These 20 T cell receptor beta chains originate from one sample sequenced in a study of post-analysis software for immune sequencing data. Whole-study results and caveats: Patients used about five TRBV segments, including TRBV5-6, TRBV5-1 and TRBV20-1, more often than controls.

cDNA libraries of TCR beta carried unique molecular identifiers. TCRdb recomputed calls from the PCR reads with MiXCR, one row per CDR3 protein. The repertoire holds roughly 800,000 distinct CDR3 sequences, with less than 35% as singletons. Their antigens are not known. The sequencing input was blood. The receptors here all came from a girl between 10 and 17 years old with multiple sclerosis.

J is TRBJ2-3 and V is TRBV9; 8 bases line up with TRBD2. From germline, CDR1 is SGDLS and CDR2 YYNGEE. V trimming: 6 bases; J trimming: 1 base; junction bases outside the gene matches: 1. The CDR3 length is 13 residues. CDR3 residues: CASKAGGTDTQYF. CDR3 DNA: TGTGCCAGCAAAGCGGGAGGCACAGATACGCAGTATTTT.

This clonotype was detected a few times. A read error may produce the germline difference seen at one junction end. The V gene is TRBV6-1, the J gene TRBJ2-3; 9 bases are a match to TRBD2. This CDR3 is 22 amino acids long. Germline V gene sequence: CDR1 MNHNS, CDR2 SASEGT. Here the CDR3 reads CAISERFSRPAGGRSSTDTQYF. Here the CDR3 DNA reads TGTGCCATCAGTGAGCGCTTCTCCCGACCAGCGGGGGGCCGATCTAGCACAGATACGCAGTATTTT.

The chain has TRBV6-6 and TRBJ1-2, with a weak D call TRBD1 (5 bases). Trimming left V 6 bases short and J 3 bases short, with 20 bases between. The germline gives CDR1 MNHNY, CDR2 SVGAGI (reference sequence). The CDR3 runs to 16 residues. The CDR3 spells CASRPTVSRTHYGYTF. The CDR3 DNA follows: TGTGCCAGCAGGCCCACCGTCTCCCGGACACACTATGGCTACACCTTC.

This clonotype occurred many times. The J gene is TRBJ2-3, the V gene TRBV7-2; D is perhaps TRBD2 (6 bases). The CDR3 is made up of 16 amino acids. The V gene lost 3 bases and the J gene lost 2 bases, with 15 bases spanning the gap. CDR1 is SGHTA and CDR2 is FQGNSA in the germline V gene. The CDR3 DNA reads TGTGCCAGCAGCTTTAGGTGGGAGGACTACACAGATACGCAGTATTTT. It translates to CASSFRWEDYTDTQYF.

In the case of this clonotype: Germline is not matched at one junction end, which may reflect a read error. The rearrangement uses TRBV6-6 and TRBJ1-2, with D perhaps matching TRBD1 (5 bases). Per the germline V gene, CDR1 is MNHNY and CDR2 is SVGAGI (reference sequence). The CDR3 has 13 residues. CDR3 sequence reads: CAGSYAGNYGYTF. Written as DNA, the CDR3 is TGTGCCGGCAGTTACGCAGGGAACTATGGCTACACCTTC.

This clonotype came up a few times. The DNA for the CDR3 is TGTGCCAGCAGCTTTGGGGAGGGCGAGCAGTACTTC. The encoded protein is CASSFGEGEQYF. V usage is TRBV12-3 or TRBV12-4 and J usage is TRBJ2-5; TRBD2 aligns across 7 bases. The J call may be wrong; the DNA end is better matched by TRBJ2-7. The CDR3 is 12 residues long.

In this sample, this clonotype turned up a few times. This sequence joins TRBV7-2 and TRBJ2-2; D not certain. Germline values: CDR1 SGHTA, CDR2 FQGNSA. There are 15 residues in the CDR3. V lost 3 bases and J lost 4, with 12 bases in between. The CDR3: CASSFDGSVTGELFF. The CDR3 DNA follows: TGTGCCAGCAGCTTCGACGGTTCGGTCACCGGGGAGCTGTTTTTT.

This clonotype was counted a few times. J is TRBJ1-5 and V is TRBV7-8, with D possibly TRBD1 on 6 matching bases. This CDR3 region has 13 residues. Looked up from germline, CDR1 is SGHVS and CDR2 is FQNEAQ. Trimming took 5 bases from V and 5 from J, leaving 10 bases between them. The CDR3 region has the DNA TGTGCCAGCAGCCCAGGGGTTGATCAGCCCCAGCATTTT. Translating it yields CASSPGVDQPQHF. Full variable domain (outside the CDR3, taken from reference TRBV7-8 and TRBJ1-5): GAGVSQSPRYKVAKRGQDVALRCDPISGHVSLFWYQQALGQGPEFLTYFQNEAQLDKSGLPSDRFFAERPEGSVSTLKIQRTQQEDSAVYLCASSPGVDQPQHFGDGTRLSIL.

With respect to this clonotype: A read error may produce the germline difference seen at one junction end. The genes are TRBV15 and TRBJ2-5; 9 bases align to TRBD1. CDR3 length equals 15 residues. CDR1 LNHNV and CDR2 YYDKDF come from the germline V gene (reference sequence). The CDR3 nucleotides are TGTGCCACCAGCGGAGATCCGGGACAGGGAGAGACCCAGTACTTC. Amino acids: CATSGDPGQGETQYF.

The rearrangement links TRBV20-1 to TRBJ2-3, with 8 bases fitting TRBD2. Germline lookup yields CDR1 DFQATT and CDR2 SNEGSKA (reference sequence). The CDR3 sequence is 16 residues long. V lost 6 bases, J lost 0 bases, and 11 bases stayed unmatched. The CDR3 nucleotides are TGCAGTGCCACCTCGGCTAGCGGGTCTAGCACAGATACGCAGTATTTT. Translation: CSATSASGSSTDTQYF.

This sequence joins TRBV20-1 and TRBJ1-5, with a possible D match to TRBD1 (6 bases). CDR1 is DFQATT and CDR2 is SNEGSKA in the germline V gene (reference sequence). With 3 bases removed from V and 2 bases from J, the gap between germline ends came to 20 bases. The CDR3 consists of 17 residues. CDR3 bases: TGCAGTGCTAGGAGGACAGTTCAAAGATGGGGCAATCAGCCCCAGCATTTT. Protein: CSARRTVQRWGNQPQHF.

This clonotype was counted a few times. The chain links TRBV5-6 to TRBJ1-6; 7 positions match TRBD1. Germline CDR1 and CDR2: SGHDT and YYEEEE. The CDR3 loop spans 14 amino acids. With 5 bases clipped from V and 12 bases from J, the junction kept 11 bases outside the gene matches. CDR3 in DNA: TGTGCCAGCAGATCCAGCAGGGGGAGCGGACCCCTCCACTTT. This sequence encodes CASRSSRGSGPLHF.

V and J are TRBV20-1 and TRBJ2-7; TRBD1 is a possible D gene (6 bases). The last part of the DNA fits TRBJ2-5 better; the J call may be wrong. The germline gives CDR1 DFQATT, CDR2 SNEGSKA (reference sequence). CDR3 length: 13 residues. CDR3 loop: CSALQGSRETQYF. The CDR3 DNA follows: TGCAGTGCTCTACAGGGTTCTAGGGAGACCCAGTACTTC.

The gene calls are TRBV20-1 and TRBJ1-2; 9 bases align to TRBD1. Germline assignment: CDR1 DFQATT and CDR2 SNEGSKA (reference sequence). CDR3 size: 13 residues. The CDR3 bases are TGCGCGGACAGGGGCCACAGTGCCTATGGCTACACCTTC. Translating gives CADRGHSAYGYTF.

The chain uses TRBV12-3 or TRBV12-4 and TRBJ1-2; D is undetermined. This CDR3 comprises 15 residues. The V end lost 3 bases, the J end lost 1 base, and 12 bases lay between the germline ends. Here the CDR3 reads CASSFLASFNYGYTF. The CDR3 DNA reads as TGTGCCAGCAGTTTTTTGGCCAGTTTTAACTATGGCTACACCTTC.

This clonotype occurred a few times. The chain joins TRBV2 to TRBJ2-1, with 10 bases lining up with TRBD2. Losses at the gene ends were 9 bases for V and 8 bases for J; bases not matched to a gene: 7. This CDR3 comprises 13 residues. The V gene's germline CDR1 is SNHLY and CDR2 FYNNEI. The DNA of the CDR3 is TGTGCCAGGACTAGCGGGTGGGGGGATGAGCAGTTCTTC. Translated: CARTSGWGDEQFF.

The V and J genes are TRBV11-2 and TRBJ2-5; D possibly corresponds to TRBD2 (6 bases). Germline assignment: CDR1 SGHAT and CDR2 FQNNGV. This CDR3 is built from 18 residues. Trimming pared 5 bases from V and 5 bases from J, leaving 27 bases between. In DNA form, the CDR3 reads TGTGCCAGCAGCCCTATCGGGGGAGGCTCCCCGCCCGGGGAGACCCAGTACTTC. Amino acid sequence: CASSPIGGGSPPGETQYF.

The genes are TRBV4-3 and TRBJ2-3, with D hard to call. The CDR3 has 14 residues. The V end lost 1 base, the J end lost 6 bases, and 11 bases lay between the germline ends. In germline, CDR1 is LGHNA, CDR2 YSLEER. CDR3 nucleotide sequence: TGCGCCAGCAGCCAAGGGGTGTCGGTGGATACGCAGTATTTT. Its translation is CASSQGVSVDTQYF.

Comments on this clonotype: The junction shows a germline mismatch at one end, possibly a read error. The rearrangement uses TRBV2 and TRBJ2-3; D tentatively fits TRBD1 or TRBD2 (5 bases each). CDR3 length: 10 amino acids. The germline CDR1 and CDR2 sequences are SNHLY and FYNNEI. The CDR3 DNA reads TGTGCCTGCAGGGAGGATACGCAGTATTTT. It translates to CACREDTQYF.

J is TRBJ2-2 and V is TRBV20-1, with TRBD1 as a possible D gene (5 bases). V lost 0 bases and J lost 1, with 15 bases in between. CDR3 length: 17 residues. The germline V gene has CDR1 DFQATT and CDR2 SNEGSKA (reference sequence). The CDR3 reads CSARDRWQGQNTGELFF. CDR3 coding DNA: TGCAGTGCTAGAGATAGGTGGCAGGGCCAGAACACCGGGGAGCTGTTTTTT.